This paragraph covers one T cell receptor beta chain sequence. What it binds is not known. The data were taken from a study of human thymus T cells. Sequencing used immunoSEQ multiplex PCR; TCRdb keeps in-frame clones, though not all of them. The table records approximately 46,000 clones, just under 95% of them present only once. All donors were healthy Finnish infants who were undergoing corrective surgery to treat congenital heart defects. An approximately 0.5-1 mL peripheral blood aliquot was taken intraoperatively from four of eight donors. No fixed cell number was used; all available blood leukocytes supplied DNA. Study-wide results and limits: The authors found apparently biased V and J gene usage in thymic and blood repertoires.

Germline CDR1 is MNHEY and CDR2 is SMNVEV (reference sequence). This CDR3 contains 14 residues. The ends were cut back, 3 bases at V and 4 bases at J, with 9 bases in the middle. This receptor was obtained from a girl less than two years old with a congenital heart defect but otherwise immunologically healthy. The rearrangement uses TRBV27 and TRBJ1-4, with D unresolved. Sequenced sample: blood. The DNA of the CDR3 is TGTGCCAGCAGTTTCGACCAATTTAATGAAAAACTGTTTTTT. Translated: CASSFDQFNEKLFF.